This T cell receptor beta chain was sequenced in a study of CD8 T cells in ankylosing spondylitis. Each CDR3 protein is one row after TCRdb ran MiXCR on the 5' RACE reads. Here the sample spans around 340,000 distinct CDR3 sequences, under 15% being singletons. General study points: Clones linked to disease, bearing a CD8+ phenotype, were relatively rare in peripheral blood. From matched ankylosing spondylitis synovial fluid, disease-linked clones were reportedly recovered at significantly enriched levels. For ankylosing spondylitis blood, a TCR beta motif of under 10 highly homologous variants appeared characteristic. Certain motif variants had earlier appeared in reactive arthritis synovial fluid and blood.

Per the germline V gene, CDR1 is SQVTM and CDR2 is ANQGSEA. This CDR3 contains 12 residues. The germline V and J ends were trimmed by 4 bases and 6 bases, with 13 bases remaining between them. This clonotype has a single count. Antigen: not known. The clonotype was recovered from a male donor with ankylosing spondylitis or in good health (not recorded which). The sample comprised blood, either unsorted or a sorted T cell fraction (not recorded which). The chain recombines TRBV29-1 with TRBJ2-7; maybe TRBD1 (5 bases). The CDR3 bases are TGCAGCGTTGGACAGCCCCTGGGCGAGCAGTACTTC. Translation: CSVGQPLGEQYF.